This is a list of T cell receptor beta chains from one sample in a study of a mutant IDH1 vaccine in newly diagnosed glioma. Assay used: immunoSEQ multiplex PCR; TCRdb lists only in-frame clones, some missing. The table includes fewer than 45,000 clones, roughly 78% detected once. The input for sequencing was PBMCs, taken from a glioma patient treated with radiotherapy, temozolomide or both. These receptors were taken from a man aged 35 to 55 with glioma. Some clones in this sample may be carry-over from other donors' samples. Both conserved end residues are part of each CDR3. The D gene is left open where the match is weak. Not all rows give a size; the values are once, few, many and, for expanded clones, a class.

- TRBJ1-1 - TRBV5-4 CASSLAGHTEAFF TGTGCCAGCAGCTTGGCAGGGCACACTGAAGCTTTCTTT
TRBD1 TRBJ1-2 once TRBV30 CAWRDRRNYGYTF TGTGCCTGGAGGGACAGGAGGAACTATGGCTACACCTTC
- TRBJ1-1 - TRBV6-5 CASRGTGNTEAFF TGTGCCAGCCGAGGAACGGGGAACACTGAAGCTTTCTTT
- TRBJ2-7 - TRBV7-2 CASSSGAGTPSSYEQYF TGTGCCAGCAGCTCCGGGGCGGGGACACCCTCCTCCTACGAGCAGTACTTC
- TRBJ2-2 - TRBV6-5 CATSENGELFF TGTGCCACCAGTGAAAACGGGGAGCTGTTTTTT
TRBD1 TRBJ2-5 - TRBV27 CASSLGLPSGTGGGETQYF TGTGCCAGCAGTTTGGGGCTTCCCTCCGGGACAGGGGGCGGGGAGACCCAGTACTTC
TRBD2 TRBJ2-3 - TRBV18 CASSPSGGSTDTQYF TGTGCCAGCTCACCTAGCGGGGGAAGCACAGATACGCAGTATTTT
- TRBJ2-3 - TRBV23-1 CASSQSRKRGTDTQYF TGCGCCAGCAGTCAATCGAGGAAGCGGGGCACAGATACGCAGTATTTT
TRBD1 TRBJ1-2 few TRBV19 CASSPRDSFYTF TGTGCCAGTAGTCCTCGGGACAGTTTCTACACCTTC
- TRBJ1-4 - TRBV15 CATSKDEKLFF TGTGCCACCAGCAAAGATGAAAAACTGTTTTTT
TRBD1 TRBJ1-1 - TRBV7-8 CASSITVATGGHTEAFF TGTGCCAGCAGCATAACAGTTGCGACAGGGGGCCACACTGAAGCTTTCTTT
TRBD2 TRBJ2-5 - TRBV30 CAWSTRGDPQETQYF TGTGCCTGGTCTACCCGGGGGGACCCTCAAGAGACCCAGTACTTC
- TRBJ2-1 - TRBV5-1 CASSLGSADYNEQFF TGCGCCAGCAGCCTCGGTTCAGCAGACTACAATGAGCAGTTCTTC
- TRBJ1-1 - TRBV2 CASRMSGGTEAFF TGTGCCAGCAGGATGAGTGGTGGGACTGAAGCTTTCTTT
- TRBJ1-1 - TRBV9 CASSVAGDTEAFF TGTGCCAGCAGCGTAGCAGGGGACACTGAAGCTTTCTTT
- TRBJ1-2 - TRBV2 CASSPRGFPLYTF TGTGCCAGCAGTCCCCGCGGTTTTCCCCTCTACACCTTC
- TRBJ2-7 - TRBV2 CASRGLAGDSGEQYF TGTGCCAGCAGGGGTTTGGCAGGGGACTCAGGGGAGCAGTACTTC
- TRBJ2-3 - TRBV6-4 CASKVTAGTDTQYF TGTGCCAGCAAGGTCACAGCCGGCACAGATACGCAGTATTTT
- TRBJ1-2 medium-sized TRBV4-2 CASSQEGITAGSYGYTF TGTGCCAGCAGCCAAGAAGGTATCACGGCAGGGTCCTATGGCTACACCTTC
TRBD2 TRBJ2-1 - TRBV7-6 CASSLAAGFDEQFF TGTGCCAGCAGCTTAGCAGCGGGGTTTGATGAGCAGTTCTTC
TRBD1 TRBJ1-3 - TRBV18 CASSPPGQSSGNTIYF TGTGCCAGCTCACCCCCGGGACAGTCCTCTGGAAACACCATATATTTT
- TRBJ1-5 - TRBV5-1 CASSLGQEQPQHF TGCGCCAGCAGCTTGGGACAGGAACAGCCCCAGCATTTT
- TRBJ2-5 - TRBV10-3 CAISDLTGRGPETQYF TGTGCCATCAGTGATTTGACAGGCCGCGGTCCGGAGACCCAGTACTTC
TRBD1 TRBJ1-2 - TRBV4-1 CASSPDRGRANYGYTF TGCGCCAGCAGCCCGGACAGGGGGCGAGCTAACTATGGCTACACCTTC
TRBD1 TRBJ1-1 - TRBV6-4 CASSAAGGAEAFF TGTGCCAGCAGTGCTGCAGGGGGAGCTGAAGCTTTCTTT
- TRBJ1-1 - TRBV10-1 CASRSRENTEAFF TGCGCCAGCAGGAGCAGGGAGAACACTGAAGCTTTCTTT
- TRBJ1-5 - TRBV7-8 CASSLHRRHSNQPQHF TGTGCCAGCAGCTTACATCGGCGGCATAGCAATCAGCCCCAGCATTTT
- TRBJ2-5 - TRBV30 CAWMRETQYF TGTGCCTGGATGAGAGAGACCCAGTACTTC
TRBD1 TRBJ1-1 few TRBV30 CAWSYPGQGRTEAFF TGTGCCTGGAGTTACCCGGGACAGGGAAGGACTGAAGCTTTCTTT
TRBD1 TRBJ2-7 - TRBV7-9 CASSGTGFYEQYF TGTGCCAGCAGCGGGACAGGGTTCTACGAGCAGTACTTC
TRBD2 TRBJ2-7 - TRBV5-1 CASSLGARGGGSEQYF TGCGCCAGCAGCTTGGGGGCGCGAGGCGGGGGGTCCGAGCAGTACTTC
TRBD1 TRBJ1-1 - TRBV4-3 CASSQDRGTEAFF TGCGCCAGCAGCCAGGACAGGGGAACTGAAGCTTTCTTT
- TRBJ1-1 few TRBV5-6 CASSLTGEAFF TGTGCCAGCAGCTTGACAGGGGAAGCTTTCTTT
TRBD1 TRBJ2-3 - TRBV4-2 CASSPFGTGMDTQYF TGTGCCAGCAGCCCTTTCGGGACAGGTATGGATACGCAGTATTTT
- TRBJ2-7 - TRBV15 CATSRDGRYEQYF TGTGCCACCAGCAGAGACGGTCGGTACGAGCAGTACTTC
- TRBJ1-2 - TRBV5-6 CASSLGVGYGYTF TGTGCCAGCAGCTTGGGAGTGGGCTATGGCTACACCTTC
- TRBJ2-7 - TRBV27 CASSLGTGEAYEQYF TGTGCCAGCAGTCTCGGTACTGGAGAAGCCTACGAGCAGTACTTC
TRBD1 TRBJ2-7 - TRBV2 CASMPGGIIGEQYF TGTGCCAGCATGCCAGGGGGCATTATAGGCGAGCAGTACTTC
- TRBJ1-5 - TRBV19 CATTLANNQPQHF TGTGCCACCACCTTGGCGAACAATCAGCCCCAGCATTTT
- TRBJ2-5 - TRBV7-6 CASSLAGRGETQYF TGTGCCAGCAGCTTAGCGGGGCGTGGGGAGACCCAGTACTTC
- TRBJ2-3 few TRBV7-2 CASSLAGNTQYF TGTGCCAGCAGCTTAGCGGGGAATACGCAGTATTTT
- TRBJ1-4 - TRBV5-1 CASSPILGEEKLFF TGCGCCAGCAGCCCCATTTTGGGAGAGGAAAAACTGTTTTTT
TRBD1 TRBJ2-3 - TRBV10-3 CAISELGTGPGDTQYF TGTGCCATCAGTGAGTTGGGGACAGGGCCCGGAGATACGCAGTATTTT
- TRBJ1-4 - TRBV5-1 CASSLDGATNEKLFF TGCGCCAGCAGCTTGGACGGTGCAACTAATGAAAAACTGTTTTTT
- TRBJ2-2 - TRBV27 CASSLRGSNTGELFF TGTGCCAGCAGTTTAAGGGGGTCGAACACCGGGGAGCTGTTTTTT
- TRBJ1-4 few TRBV18 CASSPEWGLREKLFF TGTGCCAGCTCACCGGAATGGGGGCTTCGGGAAAAACTGTTTTTT
- TRBJ2-6 once TRBV29-1 CSVEGPWAGRFSGANVLTF TGCAGCGTTGAGGGTCCATGGGCAGGACGGTTCTCTGGGGCCAACGTCCTGACTTTC
- TRBJ1-1 few TRBV2 CATFRDLSTEAFF TGTGCCACCTTTAGGGACCTAAGCACTGAAGCTTTCTTT
- TRBJ1-1 - TRBV6-1 CASSGHSEAFF TGTGCCAGCAGTGGTCACAGTGAAGCTTTCTTT
- TRBJ2-5 - TRBV29-1 CSVGRYREETQYF TGCAGCGTAGGACGGTACCGCGAGGAGACCCAGTACTTC
- TRBJ2-4 few TRBV16 CASSQSESVTQYF TGTGCCAGCAGCCAATCGGAAAGCGTCACTCAGTACTTC
TRBD1 TRBJ1-6 - TRBV28 CASRQGYFAPLHF TGTGCCAGCCGACAGGGGTATTTTGCACCCCTCCACTTT